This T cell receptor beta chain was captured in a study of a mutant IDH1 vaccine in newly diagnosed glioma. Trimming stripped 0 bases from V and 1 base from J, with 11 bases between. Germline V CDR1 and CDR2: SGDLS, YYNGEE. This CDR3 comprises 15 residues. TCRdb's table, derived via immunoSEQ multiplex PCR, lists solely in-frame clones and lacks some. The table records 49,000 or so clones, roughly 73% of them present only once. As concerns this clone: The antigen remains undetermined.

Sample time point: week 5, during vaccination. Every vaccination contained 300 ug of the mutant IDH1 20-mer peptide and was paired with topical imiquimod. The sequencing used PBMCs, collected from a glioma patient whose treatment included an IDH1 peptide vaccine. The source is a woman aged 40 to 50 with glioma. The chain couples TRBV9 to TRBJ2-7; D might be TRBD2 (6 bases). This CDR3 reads CASSVGGDLSYEQYF. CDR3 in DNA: TGTGCCAGCAGCGTAGGCGGGGACTTATCCTACGAGCAGTACTTC. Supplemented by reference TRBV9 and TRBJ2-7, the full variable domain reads DSGVTQTPKHLITATGQRVTLRCSPRSGDLSVYWYQQSLDQGLQFLIQYYNGEERAKGNILERFSAQQFPDLHSELNLSSLELGDSALYFCASSVGGDLSYEQYFGPGTRLTVT.